One sample yielded the 26 T cell receptor beta chains listed below, sequenced in a study of neurological immune-mediated disorders. Indicated time point: technical triplicate 3. TCRdb fed the 5' RACE reads into MiXCR, producing one record per CDR3 protein. This sample has just under 45,000 distinct CDR3 sequences, with about a fifth found just once. The material sequenced was PBMCs. The receptors here all came from a man in his sixties with HTLV-1-associated myelopathy (HAM/TSP).

This clonotype was picked up many times. The chain couples TRBV3-1 to TRBJ1-5, with TRBD1 matching over 9 bases. V was clipped by 2 bases and J by 7 bases; unmatched bases: 6. The length of the CDR3 is 15 residues. From germline, CDR1 is LGHDT and CDR2 YNNKEL (reference sequence). The CDR3 nucleotides are TGTGCCAGCAGCCAACAGGGACAGGGTGAGCAGCCCCAGCATTTT. It translates to CASSQQGQGEQPQHF. The complete variable domain, with remaining parts taken from reference TRBV3-1 and TRBJ1-5, reads DTAVSQTPKYLVTQMGNDKSIKCEQNLGHDTMYWYKQDSKKFLKIMFSYNNKELIINETVPNRFSPKSPDKAHLNLHINSLELGDSAVYFCASSQQGQGEQPQHFGDGTRLSIL.

This clonotype was seen repeatedly, ten times or more. The chain couples TRBV12-3 or TRBV12-4 to TRBJ2-2; 9 bases match TRBD2. Trimming cost V 5 bases and J 7 bases; bases outside gene matches: 8. This CDR3 spans 15 amino acids. The CDR3 region is CASSPNVAGDGELFF. CDR3 in DNA: TGTGCCAGCAGTCCGAACGTAGCGGGGGACGGGGAGCTGTTTTTT.

The table lists this clonotype with many counts. The rearrangement joins TRBV6-5 to TRBJ2-7; 10 bases align to TRBD1. J was trimmed by 5 bases and V by 2 bases; bases with no gene match: 9. CDR1 is MNHEY, CDR2 SVGAGI, per germline. This CDR3 is built from 16 residues. Here the CDR3 DNA reads TGTGCCAGCAGTTACCGACAGGGGGCTTTTCCCCACGAGCAGTACTTC. Translating gives CASSYRQGAFPHEQYF.

Of note for this clonotype: This sequence may be a read error, since a much larger clone differs from it by one base. This chain uses TRBV20-1 with TRBJ2-1; 8 nucleotides match TRBD2. This CDR3 region has 13 residues. Germline V gene lookup returns CDR1 DFQATT and CDR2 SNEGSKA (reference sequence). CDR3 in DNA: TGCGGTGCTCCCGGGGGACTAGTGGGTGAGCAGTCCTTC. Encoded protein: CGAPGGLVGEQSF.

The V and J genes are TRBV5-1 and TRBJ1-4; D uncertain. Germline CDR1 SGHRS, CDR2 YFSETQ. Trimming cost V 4 bases and J 2 bases, with 12 bases left between them. The CDR3 sequence is 15 residues long. The CDR3 nucleotides are TGCGCCAGCAGCAGGGTGTCACAGACTAATGAAAAACTGTTTTTT. This codes for CASSRVSQTNEKLFF.

By proportion, this clonotype is medium-sized (0.01 to 0.1%). The rearrangement joins TRBV4-1 to TRBJ2-3; the D gene is possibly TRBD1 (6 bases). Germline V CDR1 and CDR2: MGHRA, YSYEKL. Trimming shortened V by 0 bases and J by 1 base, and 8 bases separated the two germline ends. This CDR3 is 15 amino acids long. The CDR3 spells CASSQDKGGTDTQYF. DNA of the CDR3: TGCGCCAGCAGCCAAGATAAGGGGGGCACAGATACGCAGTATTTT.

This clonotype was counted many times. The chain couples TRBV10-3 to TRBJ1-2; 9 bases agree with TRBD1. With V trimmed by 3 bases and J by 5 bases, 7 bases remained unmatched. The CDR3 is 15 residues long. CDR1 and CDR2 (germline): ENHRY, SYGVKD. CDR3 coding DNA: TGTGCCATCAGTGAAAGCGGACAGGGGATATATGGCTACACCTTC. Residues: CAISESGQGIYGYTF.

Ten or more counts support this clonotype. This chain links TRBV5-6 with TRBJ1-2, with D possibly TRBD1 on 5 matching bases. Germline CDR1 is SGHDT and CDR2 is YYEEEE. This CDR3 contains 14 residues. Deletions cut 6 bases from V and 4 bases from J, with 16 bases between. CDR3 nucleotide sequence: TGTGCCAGCATCCCTCGGTCGGGACCCTATGGCTACACCTTC. Its protein is CASIPRSGPYGYTF. Full variable domain (rest looked up from reference TRBV5-6 and TRBJ1-2): DAGVTQSPTHLIKTRGQQVTLRCSPKSGHDTVSWYQQALGQGPQFIFQYYEEEERQRGNFPDRFSGHQFPNYSSELNVNALLLGDSALYLCASIPRSGPYGYTFGSGTRLTVV.

This clonotype was observed at least ten times. The rearrangement links TRBV7-8 to TRBJ2-4; D ambiguous. CDR3 length equals 14 residues. Per germline, CDR1 SGHVS and CDR2 FQNEAQ. The V gene lost 0 bases and the J gene lost 10 bases, with 13 bases spanning the gap. The CDR3 sequence is CASSLADDGRIQYF. The CDR3 DNA reads as TGTGCCAGCAGCTTAGCGGATGATGGTAGGATTCAGTACTTC.

This clonotype was seen more than once but under ten times. The chain employs TRBV18 and TRBJ2-5; D is perhaps TRBD1 (6 bases). The V and J ends lost 0 bases and 3 bases respectively, with 20 bases between them. The CDR3 is 18 amino acids. CDR1 KGHSH and CDR2 LQKENI come from the germline V gene. The CDR3 loop reads CASSPPLQGRLSEETQYF. Here the CDR3 DNA reads TGTGCCAGCTCACCACCCCTGCAGGGGCGCCTTTCGGAAGAGACCCAGTACTTC.

This clonotype was detected ten times or more. J is TRBJ1-1 and V is TRBV7-8; D is unresolved. Looked up from germline, CDR1 is SGHVS and CDR2 is FQNEAQ. Trimming stripped 2 bases from V and 6 bases from J, with 10 bases between. This CDR3 spans 13 amino acids. The CDR3 spells CASSLRVTAEAFF. For the CDR3, the DNA is TGTGCCAGCAGCTTAAGGGTGACGGCTGAAGCTTTCTTT.

The chain carries TRBV4-2 and TRBJ1-4; D is possibly TRBD1 (5 bases). The germline V and J ends were trimmed by 4 bases and 6 bases, with 9 bases remaining between them. Germline V gene lookup returns CDR1 LGHNA and CDR2 YNFKEQ. The CDR3 has 13 residues. The CDR3 spells CASSLSQDEKLFF. The CDR3 region has the DNA TGTGCCAGCAGCCTTTCACAGGATGAAAAACTGTTTTTT.

This clonotype was seen ten or more times. This chain joins TRBV9 and TRBJ2-7, with 9 bases that match TRBD2. Trimming at V came to 0 bases and at J to 4 bases, leaving 5 bases not matched to a gene. Germline assignment: CDR1 SGDLS and CDR2 YYNGEE. The CDR3 extends over 15 amino acids. CDR3 region: CASSVDAGGAYEQYF. DNA of the CDR3: TGTGCCAGCAGCGTAGATGCGGGAGGGGCTTACGAGCAGTACTTC.

This clonotype was counted many times. This rearrangement joins TRBV7-8 to TRBJ2-7; 8 nucleotides agree with TRBD2. This CDR3 is built from 17 residues. Trimming took 2 bases from V and 0 from J; bases not matched to a gene: 9. Germline V gene lookup returns CDR1 SGHVS and CDR2 FQNEAQ. Written as DNA, the CDR3 is TGTGCCAGCAGCTTAACGACTAGCGCTCAGAGCTCCTACGAGCAGTACTTC. It yields the protein CASSLTTSAQSSYEQYF.

In its sample, this clonotype was seen many times. The junction does not match germline at one end; this may be a read error. This sequence joins TRBV7-7 and TRBJ2-3; no clear D. Germline V CDR1 and CDR2: SSHAT, FNYEAQ (reference sequence). The CDR3 totals 13 residues. CDR3 protein: CASSLEYADTQYF. CDR3 coding DNA: TGTGCTAGCAGCTTAGAATACGCAGATACGCAGTATTTT.

By share of the sample, this clonotype is medium-sized. The chain carries TRBV7-9 and TRBJ2-1; D is possibly TRBD2 (6 bases). The V end was cut by 6 bases, the J end by 6 bases, with 18 bases between. The germline V gene encodes CDR1 SEHNR and CDR2 FQNEAQ (reference sequence). The CDR3 is 15 amino acids. The CDR3 nucleotides read TGTGCCAGCAGTGCCCCCCCCGGCGGGACCAATGAGCAGTTCTTC. This encodes CASSAPPGGTNEQFF.

At least ten counts were recorded for this clonotype. This chain uses TRBV7-2 with TRBJ2-5, with 8 bases identical to TRBD2. J was trimmed by 4 bases and V by 2 bases; bases with no gene match: 6. The CDR3 runs to 15 residues. From germline, CDR1 is SGHTA and CDR2 FQGNSA. In DNA, the CDR3 is TGTGCCAGCAGCTTAATGGCGGGGGGAGGAGAGACCCAGTACTTC. This gives the protein CASSLMAGGGETQYF.

V and J are TRBV6-5 and TRBJ1-2, with D possibly TRBD1 on 5 matching bases. V was clipped by 0 bases and J by 0 bases, with 11 bases between them. This CDR3 has 16 residues. Germline V gene sequence: CDR1 MNHEY, CDR2 SVGAGI. CDR3 sequence: CASSYSGTVSNYGYTF. The CDR3 nucleotides read TGTGCCAGCAGTTACTCGGGGACGGTTTCTAACTATGGCTACACCTTC.

The chain recombines TRBV6-5 with TRBJ1-1, with no clear D. Germline V lookup: CDR1 MNHEY, CDR2 SVGAGI. Trimming cost V 2 bases and J 3 bases, with 7 bases left between them. This CDR3 is 13 amino acids long. CDR3 sequence reads: CASSYRGYTEAFF. The CDR3 nucleotides are TGTGCCAGCAGTTACCGCGGGTACACTGAAGCTTTCTTT.

In this sample, this clonotype turned up many times. V and J are TRBV29-1 and TRBJ1-2, with 12 bases identical to TRBD1. This CDR3 spans 19 amino acids. Germline CDR1 and CDR2: SQVTM and ANQGSEA. The V and J ends lost 0 bases and 1 base, in that order; junction bases with no gene match: 12. The CDR3 nucleotides are TGCAGCGTTGAAGACTCAACCGGGACAGGGGGCCTTGTTAACTATGGCTACACCTTC. Translating gives CSVEDSTGTGGLVNYGYTF.

This clonotype was seen at least ten times. The CDR3 region has the DNA TGCAGTGCCCCAACAGGGGGCACTGAAGCTTTCTTT. Translated, it gives CSAPTGGTEAFF. The chain uses TRBV20-1 and TRBJ1-1; 8 bases agree with TRBD1. Germline V gene sequence: CDR1 DFQATT, CDR2 SNEGSKA (reference sequence). V lost 6 bases and J lost 4; bases outside the gene matches: 4. The CDR3 has 12 residues.

This clonotype showed up many times. The CDR3 spells CSVEVFRDLIYNEQFF. The CDR3 nucleotides are TGCAGCGTTGAGGTCTTCCGGGACTTGATATACAATGAGCAGTTCTTC. The rearrangement links TRBV29-1 to TRBJ2-1; a weak D match, TRBD2 (6 bases). V was cut by 3 bases and J by 4 bases, with 19 bases left in between. The CDR3 runs 16 residues. CDR1 and CDR2 from the germline V gene are SQVTM and ANQGSEA.

The chain is built from TRBV5-1 and TRBJ2-7; 8 nucleotides line up with TRBD2. There are 15 residues in the CDR3. In germline, CDR1 is SGHRS, CDR2 YFSETQ. J lost 0 bases, V lost 1 base, and 3 bases had no gene match. DNA of the CDR3: TGCGCCAGCAGCTTGTCGGGGGGGACCTCCTACGAGCAGTACTTC. This codes for CASSLSGGTSYEQYF.

Ten or more counts support this clonotype. This chain joins TRBV2 and TRBJ1-5; the D gene is possibly TRBD1 (6 bases). Germline values: CDR1 SNHLY, CDR2 FYNNEI. Trimming removed 5 bases from V and 5 bases from J, with 13 bases in between. The CDR3 runs to 14 residues. CDR3 bases: TGTGCCAGCAGTCAACAGGGAATAGATCAGCCCCAGCATTTT. It translates to CASSQQGIDQPQHF.

Comments on this clonotype: Being one base from a much bigger clone, this may be a read error. The genes are TRBV6-5 and TRBJ2-2, with 12 bases fitting TRBD2. Germline CDR1 and CDR2: MNHEY and SVGAGI. This CDR3 contains 15 residues. Here the CDR3 reads CASSLTSGGTRELFF. The CDR3 DNA follows: TGTGCCAGCAGTTTGACTAGCGGGGGCACCCGGGAGCTGTTTTTT.

Turning to this clonotype: The junction does not match germline at one end; this may be a read error. The gene calls are TRBV5-1 and TRBJ2-5; D is undetermined. Germline CDR1 and CDR2: SGHRS and YFSETQ. This CDR3 is 13 amino acids long. The CDR3 protein is CASSRHPQQTHYF. The CDR3 nucleotides read TGCGCCAGCAGCCGCCACCCACAACAGACCCATTACTTC.